The present TCR beta chain was sequenced within a study of blood T cell repertoires in COVID-19 (dated by TCRdb to about 2020). Looking at the study overall: Samples from collaborators originated in the United States, Italy and Spain and spanned both the acute and convalescent phases of COVID-19. Sample metadata almost always included a de-identified subject ID, COVID-19 status, age in years and sex. The prospective study material was composed of cDNA or gDNA derived from T cells, B-cell-depleted T cells, or PBMCs. Where HLA class I and class II types were available, the types were taken from metadata supplied by the sample provider, not from assay-based typing. Subjects who had been exposed to COVID-19, were actively infected with it, or had recovered from it provided the deeply sampled blood TCRbeta repertoires that made up the dataset. Samples were obtained from the ongoing ImmuneRACE study (first 160 participants) and from about 1,300 subjects provided by 6 global collaborators. The repertoires were made available in a free public database intended to serve as a resource for research on the immune response to SARS-CoV-2. General findings and caveats noted by the study authors: The amount of clinical and demographic metadata varied by source and participant and was provided uncurated.

Points on this clone: Its antigen is unknown. No base qualities exist here, and no much larger clone lies one base off it.

V is trimmed back by 1 base and J by 5 bases, and the junction contains 18 bases that no gene match accounts for. From the germline V gene (reference sequence), CDR1 is SEHNR and CDR2 is FQNEAQ. From cysteine to phenylalanine, the CDR3 is 19 amino acids long. The read is trimmed to its CDR3 DNA, 57 bases read in frame from base 1. The immunoSEQ Assay, a bias-controlled multiplex PCR, was used to amplify TCRbeta CDR3 regions from genomic DNA. Under the source paper's analysis protocol: Within the assay, amplification of reference gene primers was used to estimate how many nucleated cells each sample contained. Sequence reads were collapsed and filtered to measure the absolute abundance of every unique TCRbeta CDR3 rearrangement. For each sample, productive Simpson clonality was calculated as the square root of Simpson's diversity index over productive rearrangements. TCRdb mirrors the immuneACCESS table, restricted to in-frame sequences. Some clones are absent from its copies; in checked studies, under half trace to an unresolved V gene, and the reason for the others is unknown. The V and J calls and clone size were taken over from that table, and D and trimming were inferred from the DNA. Present in this sample are roughly 190,000 clones, around 83% of which were seen just once. The top ten clones comprise over 7% of the sample.

Whole blood was collected in K2EDTA tubes by collaborating institutions according to the institutions' own protocols. For TCRbeta analysis, collaborators shipped samples in one of three forms: frozen whole blood, isolated PBMCs, or DNA extracted from either of those sample types. The TCR sequence derives from a woman of 80 years or more in a cohort sampled during active or convalescent COVID-19. Material for sequencing was peripheral blood. Here the chain combines TRBV7-9 and TRBJ1-1, and 8 bases in between align with TRBD1. The DNA sequence is given as TGTGCCAGCAGCTTAGTTGGCAGGGGGCTCTTCGTGGGCAAAACTGAAGCTTTCTTT. It translates to CASSLVGRGLFVGKTEAFF.